The T cell receptor (beta chain) under discussion was sequenced for a study of blood T cell repertoires in COVID-19. The ends lost 6 bases at V and 7 bases at J; junction bases unmatched: 8. CDR3 size: 14 residues. Germline CDR1 is MDHEN and CDR2 is SYDVKM. Clones were sequenced by immunoSEQ multiplex PCR, and TCRdb holds only the in-frame ones, with some missing. The table includes 60,000 to 95,000 clones, more than 90% detected once. The chain uses TRBV28 and TRBJ2-2, with 7 bases that match TRBD2. The TCR sequence derives from a woman older than 75 with active or convalescent COVID-19. The sample consisted of peripheral blood. The CDR3 loop reads CASSPAGVNGELFF. CDR3 bases: TGTGCCAGCAGCCCCGCGGGGGTTAACGGGGAGCTGTTTTTT.